This is a list of T cell receptor beta chains from one sample in a study of blood T cell repertoires in COVID-19. Sequencing was performed with immunoSEQ multiplex PCR; in TCRdb, only in-frame clones are kept and a portion is missing. The profile shows about 75,000 clones, under 90% of them singletons. The sequenced material came from peripheral blood. The receptors stem from a human donor in a cohort sampled during active COVID-19. CDR3s include the opening cysteine and the closing phenylalanine or tryptophan. A D gene is named only where the DNA matches it firmly. Clone size, where shown, is once, few, many, or a class for clones that have expanded.

d_call,j_call,v_call,clone_size,cdr3_nt,cdr3_aa
NA,TRBJ2-2,TRBV10-3,NA,TGTGCCATCAGTGAGTCCCTCCCCGGGGAGCTGTTTTTT,CAISESLPGELFF
NA,TRBJ2-2,TRBV5-6,NA,TGTGCCAGCAGCGTACCCAGGGGTACTCGGGAGCTGTTTTTT,CASSVPRGTRELFF
TRBD1,TRBJ2-2,TRBV7-8,NA,TGTGCCAGCAGCGTTACCGGGACAGCCAGATTCACCGGGGAGCTGTTTTTT,CASSVTGTARFTGELFF
TRBD1,TRBJ2-5,TRBV5-4,NA,TGTGCCAGCAGCCAGACAGGGGGCAGCCAAGAGACCCAGTACTTC,CASSQTGGSQETQYF
NA,TRBJ1-2,TRBV5-1,NA,TGCGCCAGCAGCCTTGGAGCGGCCTATGGCTACACCTTC,CASSLGAAYGYTF
NA,TRBJ2-7,TRBV21-1,NA,TGTGCCAGCAGCAAATTATCCTACGAGCAGTACTTC,CASSKLSYEQYF
NA,TRBJ2-7,TRBV6-6,once,TGTGCCAGCCGTCCCGGGGCCTACGAGCAGTACTTC,CASRPGAYEQYF
NA,TRBJ2-3,TRBV6-5,once,TGTGCCAGCGCCCGGGAGAAGCGAGATACGCAGTATTTT,CASAREKRDTQYF
TRBD1,TRBJ1-2,TRBV18,NA,TGTGCCAGCTCACCAGGCGGGACAGTTTTAGGCTACACCTTC,CASSPGGTVLGYTF
NA,TRBJ2-5,TRBV24-1,NA,TGTGCCACCAGTGATTTTGCGGACTACGAAGAGACCCAGTACTTC,CATSDFADYEETQYF
NA,TRBJ2-3,TRBV27,NA,TGTGCCAGCAGTTTGTACATCGACACAGATACGCAGTATTTT,CASSLYIDTDTQYF
NA,TRBJ2-5,TRBV4-1,NA,TGCGCCAGCAGCCAATTTGGAGGGGAGACCCAGTACTTC,CASSQFGGETQYF
NA,TRBJ2-1,TRBV28,NA,TGTGCCAGCAGTTTTAAGACTTACAATGAGCAGTTCTTC,CASSFKTYNEQFF
NA,TRBJ2-7,TRBV4-1,NA,TGCGCCAGCAGCCACACCGCGGGTCAGCGCTCCTACGAGCAGTACTTC,CASSHTAGQRSYEQYF
TRBD1,TRBJ2-7,TRBV7-8,few,TGTGCCAGCAGCTTAGCCCAATGGACAGGGGGCTCCTACGAGCAGTACTTC,CASSLAQWTGGSYEQYF
TRBD1,TRBJ1-5,TRBV28,NA,TGTGCCAGCAGTCTCGGGACAGTCAATCAGCCCCAGCATTTT,CASSLGTVNQPQHF
NA,TRBJ1-2,TRBV3-1/TRBV3-2,NA,TGTGCCAGCAGCCAAGTTTGGTCTGGACCGTCAGGGCTTAACTATGGCTACACCTTC,CASSQVWSGPSGLNYGYTF
TRBD2,TRBJ2-5,TRBV7-2,NA,TGTGCCAGCAGCTCGGGACTAGCGGGAGGGCGGGAGACCCAGTACTTC,CASSSGLAGGRETQYF
NA,TRBJ1-1,TRBV7-2,NA,TGTGCCAGCAGCTTAGCCGGACAGATGAACACTGAAGCTTTCTTT,CASSLAGQMNTEAFF
NA,TRBJ2-7,TRBV29-1,NA,TGCAGCGCCCGCCTCCGAGTTTTCGACGAGCAGTACTTC,CSARLRVFDEQYF
TRBD2,TRBJ2-7,TRBV19,NA,TGTGCCAGTAGTGAGTGGGCGGGACTAGGCTACGAGCAGTACTTC,CASSEWAGLGYEQYF
NA,TRBJ1-1,TRBV4-3,NA,TGCGCCAGCAGCCAAGATCCGACCGGGGTTTCCCCCTGGGCCACTGAAGCTTTCTTT,CASSQDPTGVSPWATEAFF
TRBD2,TRBJ2-5,TRBV7-2,few,TGTGCCAGCAGCTTAGGTGTAGTAGCGGGGCTGGAGACCCAGTACTTC,CASSLGVVAGLETQYF
TRBD2,TRBJ2-3,TRBV5-4,NA,TGTGCCAGCACCACGGGGGGGGGACAAGATACGCAGTATTTT,CASTTGGGQDTQYF
NA,TRBJ1-2,TRBV4-1,NA,TGCGCCAGCAGCCAAGATCTAAACAGCAACTATGGCTACACCTTC,CASSQDLNSNYGYTF
TRBD1,TRBJ2-1,TRBV11-2,NA,TGTGCCAGCAGCTTAGTGGGACAGGGGAGGTACAATGAGCAGTTCTTC,CASSLVGQGRYNEQFF
NA,TRBJ2-7,TRBV6-5,NA,TGTGCCAGCAGTTACTCGAGTGTACCCTACGAGCAGTACTTC,CASSYSSVPYEQYF
NA,TRBJ2-5,TRBV3-1/TRBV3-2,NA,TGTGCCAGCAGGCCGGGACAATACCCCGCCCCGTACTTC,CASRPGQYPAPYF
TRBD2,TRBJ2-5,TRBV19,once,TGTGCCAGTAAAACGGGACTAGCCCAAGAGACCCAGTACTTC,CASKTGLAQETQYF
NA,TRBJ2-7,TRBV19,NA,TGTGCCAGTAGTATAGTCCACAGGGCGGAGGAGCAGTACTTC,CASSIVHRAEEQYF
TRBD2,TRBJ2-7,TRBV28,NA,TGTGCCAGCAACCGTTGGGGCGGGGGAAGCTCCTACGAGCAGTACTTC,CASNRWGGGSSYEQYF
NA,TRBJ2-7,TRBV30,NA,TGTGCCTGGAGTGGGCAGGGGGGATCCTACGAGCAGTACTTC,CAWSGQGGSYEQYF
NA,TRBJ2-2,TRBV5-5,NA,TGTGCCAGCAGCCCCAGTGGAGTTCGGACCGGGGAGCTGTTTTTT,CASSPSGVRTGELFF
NA,TRBJ2-5,TRBV18,NA,TGTGCCAGCTCACCAGGGCACCAAGAGACCCAGTACTTC,CASSPGHQETQYF
TRBD1,TRBJ1-2,TRBV19,NA,TGTGCCAGTAGCTTGGGACAGGGGTCCTATGGCTACACCTTC,CASSLGQGSYGYTF
NA,TRBJ2-5,TRBV7-3,NA,TGTGCCAGCAGCTTAACTCCCGACCAAGAGACCCAGTACTTC,CASSLTPDQETQYF
NA,TRBJ2-1,TRBV30,NA,TGTGCCTGGACGGGCAGGGTCCCCTACAATGAGCAGTTCTTC,CAWTGRVPYNEQFF
NA,TRBJ2-3,TRBV5-6,NA,TGTGCCAGCAGCTTGGTAGGCAGGGGAATGATGTTGGATACGCAGTATTTT,CASSLVGRGMMLDTQYF
NA,TRBJ2-7,TRBV6-2/TRBV6-3,NA,TGTGCCAGCAGTACCTCCCCCGCAGGCAACGAGCAGTACTTC,CASSTSPAGNEQYF
TRBD2,TRBJ2-2,TRBV3-1/TRBV3-2,NA,TGTGCCAGCAGCCCGGGGACTAGCTCGGGCACCGGGGAGCTGTTTTTT,CASSPGTSSGTGELFF
TRBD1,TRBJ1-1,TRBV7-2,NA,TGTGCCAGCAGCTCGGGACAGGGGAACACTGAAGCTTTCTTT,CASSSGQGNTEAFF
TRBD1,TRBJ1-2,TRBV5-5,NA,TGTGCCAGCAGCTCGGGACAGAACTATGGCTACACCTTC,CASSSGQNYGYTF
TRBD2,TRBJ2-1,TRBV28,NA,TGTGCCAGCAGTTTTCCCGGACTAGCGGGAGTTAATGAGCAGTTCTTC,CASSFPGLAGVNEQFF
TRBD2,TRBJ2-7,TRBV28,NA,TGTGCCAGCAGTAGGTGGGAGGGCCAGTCCTACGAGCAGTACTTC,CASSRWEGQSYEQYF
NA,TRBJ2-4,TRBV30,NA,TGTGCCTGGAGTGGGGGTCTTGGGAGCAAAAACATTCAGTACTTC,CAWSGGLGSKNIQYF
NA,TRBJ2-1,TRBV29-1,few,TGCAGCGTTGCTAGGAGGGGAAGTGAGCAGTTCTTC,CSVARRGSEQFF
TRBD1,TRBJ1-2,TRBV6-5,NA,TGTGCCAGCAGTTCCGCGGGACAGGGGGCAAGGGGCTACACCTTC,CASSSAGQGARGYTF
TRBD2,TRBJ2-5,TRBV15,once,TGTGCCACCAGCATCGGGACTAGCACCTTAGAGACCCAGTACTTC,CATSIGTSTLETQYF
TRBD1,TRBJ1-6,TRBV16,NA,TGTGCCAGCAGCCTGGACAGGAATTCACCCCTCCACTTT,CASSLDRNSPLHF
TRBD1,TRBJ1-5,TRBV10-3,NA,TGTGCCATCAGCCGGGACAGGGGATTGGAGCCCCAGCATTTT,CAISRDRGLEPQHF
NA,TRBJ2-7,TRBV2,NA,TGTGCCAGCAGTGACCCAGGGATAGCCTACGAGCAGTACTTC,CASSDPGIAYEQYF
NA,TRBJ1-1,TRBV12-3/TRBV12-4,NA,TGTGCCAGCAGTGCCGACAGGCACTTTGAAGCTTTCTTT,CASSADRHFEAFF
NA,TRBJ1-4,TRBV3-1/TRBV3-2,NA,TGTGCCAGCAGCCATAGGAGCGGTGAAAAACTGTTTTTT,CASSHRSGEKLFF